A single sample gave rise to the 13 T cell receptor beta chains below, sequenced in a study of cytomegalovirus exposure and HLA in healthy donors. 13 Jbeta primers and 60 Vbeta primers were used for the PCR. Data came from immunoSEQ multiplex PCR; TCRdb stores just in-frame clones and leaves some out. The repertoire includes around 150,000 clones, roughly four fifths of them detected once, and 1.3% to 1.5% sits in the top ten. The sample was PBMCs. The source of these receptors is a man aged 18 to 29 in good health and CMV-seronegative.

CDR3 DNA: TGCGCCAGCAGCCAAGATAAAGACTCGCGTCATTACAATGAGCAGTTCTTC. Translation: CASSQDKDSRHYNEQFF. The V gene is TRBV4-3, the J gene TRBJ2-1; D is uncertain. Germline values: CDR1 LGHNA, CDR2 YSLEER. There are 17 residues in the CDR3. V was pared by 0 bases and J by 4 bases, with 16 bases between.

This clone has just a few counts. The J gene is TRBJ2-2, the V gene TRBV4-1; no clear D. The CDR3 extends over 15 amino acids. Trimming pared 1 base from V and 4 bases from J, leaving 10 bases between. Germline CDR1 is MGHRA and CDR2 is YSYEKL. DNA for the CDR3: TGCGCCAGCAGCCAAGTCGAGCTCCTCACCGGGGAGCTGTTTTTT. Protein: CASSQVELLTGELFF.

The chain couples TRBV18 to TRBJ2-1, with TRBD2 matching over 10 bases. The CDR3 sequence is 15 residues long. V lost 3 bases, J lost 6 bases, and 5 bases stayed unmatched. The germline gives CDR1 KGHSH, CDR2 LQKENI. The CDR3 loop is CASSPGLATVNEQFF. In DNA form, the CDR3 reads TGTGCCAGCTCACCGGGACTAGCGACTGTCAATGAGCAGTTCTTC.

The CDR3 DNA reads TGTGCCAGCGCTCAGCTCGCGCCGAGACAGGGGAACGAGCAGTACTTC. Translated: CASAQLAPRQGNEQYF. V is TRBV14 and J is TRBJ2-7; 8 bases agree with TRBD1. Looked up from germline, CDR1 is SGHDN and CDR2 is FVKESK. The CDR3 covers 16 residues. After removal of 8 bases from V and 5 bases from J, the junction contained 17 bases not matched to a gene. Based on the CDR3 plus reference TRBV14 and TRBJ2-7, the full variable domain is EAGVTQFPSHSVIEKGQTVTLRCDPISGHDNLYWYRRVMGKEIKFLLHFVKESKQDESGMPNNRFLAERTGGTYSTLKVQPAELEDSGVYFCASAQLAPRQGNEQYFGPGTRLTVT.

The chain recombines TRBV6-1 with TRBJ1-5, with D possibly matching TRBD1 (5 bases). CDR1 MNHNS and CDR2 SASEGT come from the germline V gene. The CDR3 runs 13 residues. V shed 4 bases and J shed 5 bases, with 9 bases lying between them. CDR3 DNA: TGTGCCAGCAGTGGGACACTCGATCAGCCCCAGCATTTT. As protein: CASSGTLDQPQHF.

This clone was seen more than once but under ten times. This chain joins TRBV19 and TRBJ2-1, with TRBD2 identical over 8 bases. CDR1 LNHDA and CDR2 SQIVND come from the germline V gene (reference sequence). The CDR3 contains 17 residues. The junction had 11 bases not matched to a gene; V was cut back by 1 base and J by 6 bases. The CDR3, as DNA: TGTGCCAGTAGTATAGGAGGAGGGATAGCGGGATTCAATGAGCAGTTCTTC. It yields the protein CASSIGGGIAGFNEQFF. The full variable domain, in which reference TRBV19 and TRBJ2-1 provide the parts outside the CDR3, is DGGITQSPKYLFRKEGQNVTLSCEQNLNHDAMYWYRQDPGQGLRLIYYSQIVNDFQKGDIAEGYSVSREKKESFPLTVTSAQKNPTAFYLCASSIGGGIAGFNEQFFGPGTRLTVL.

V usage is TRBV5-8 and J usage is TRBJ1-5, with TRBD1 as a possible D gene (5 bases). The CDR3 length is 14 residues. V was shortened by 2 bases and J by 4 bases, with 10 bases between the two germline ends. Germline CDR1 and CDR2: SGHTS and YDEGEE. CDR3 residues: CASSLRDSNQPQHF. DNA of the CDR3: TGTGCCAGCAGCTTAAGGGACTCAAATCAGCCCCAGCATTTT.

The genes are TRBV5-1 and TRBJ2-7, with D possibly matching TRBD1 (6 bases). V dropped 2 bases and J dropped 6 bases, with 9 bases sitting between them. This CDR3 spans 12 amino acids. The V gene's germline CDR1 is SGHRS and CDR2 YFSETQ. CDR3 sequence: CASSLGQSEQYF. CDR3 in DNA: TGCGCCAGCAGCTTAGGACAGAGCGAGCAGTACTTC.

The chain combines TRBV7-8 with TRBJ2-1; 11 nucleotides align to TRBD2. The CDR3 covers 19 residues. Germline values: CDR1 SGHVS, CDR2 FQNEAQ. Trimming took 1 base from V and 0 from J; bases not matched to a gene: 8. The CDR3: CASSLVRLAGGYSYNEQFF. The CDR3, as DNA: TGTGCCAGCAGCTTAGTGCGGCTAGCGGGAGGTTACTCCTACAATGAGCAGTTCTTC.

The V and J genes are TRBV9 and TRBJ2-7, with D maybe TRBD2 (6 bases). Trimming shortened V by 0 bases and J by 3 bases, and 10 bases separated the two germline ends. CDR1 and CDR2 from the germline V gene are SGDLS and YYNGEE. The CDR3 length is 14 residues. Here the CDR3 DNA reads TGTGCCAGCAGCGTAGAAGAGGGACTCTACGAGCAGTACTTC. It codes for CASSVEEGLYEQYF.

The V gene is TRBV6-5, the J gene TRBJ2-3; 8 bases align to TRBD2. Per the germline V gene, CDR1 is MNHEY and CDR2 is SVGAGI. The V gene end was trimmed by 3 bases and the J gene end by 5 bases; junction bases not matched to a gene: 7. CDR3 length equals 15 residues. DNA of the CDR3: TGTGCCAGCAGTTATAGGACTAGCAGGGGAGATACGCAGTATTTT. Translated, it gives CASSYRTSRGDTQYF.

The rearrangement joins TRBV19 to TRBJ1-1; D is possibly TRBD1 (5 bases). Germline CDR1 is LNHDA and CDR2 is SQIVND (reference sequence). The CDR3 consists of 15 residues. V was pared by 5 bases and J by 1 base, with 14 bases between. As DNA, the CDR3 is TGTGCCAGTAGTGGGGCAAGGACGGGGAACACTGAAGCTTTCTTT. As protein: CASSGARTGNTEAFF.

This rearrangement joins TRBV7-2 to TRBJ1-1, with D maybe TRBD1 (6 bases). The CDR3 totals 14 residues. V lost 2 bases to trimming and J lost 3 bases, with 10 bases between them. Per the germline V gene, CDR1 is SGHTA and CDR2 is FQGNSA. Written as DNA, the CDR3 is TGTGCCAGCAGCTTAACAGGGCATGACACTGAAGCTTTCTTT. Translating gives CASSLTGHDTEAFF.